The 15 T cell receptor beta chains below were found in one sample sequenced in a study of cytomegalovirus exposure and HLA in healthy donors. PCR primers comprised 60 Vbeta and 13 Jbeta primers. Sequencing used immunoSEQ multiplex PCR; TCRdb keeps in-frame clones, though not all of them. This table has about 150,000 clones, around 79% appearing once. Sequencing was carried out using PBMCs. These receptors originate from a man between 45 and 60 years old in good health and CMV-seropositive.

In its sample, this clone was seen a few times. The CDR3: CASSPGGGNSPLHF. In nucleotides, the CDR3 is TGTGCCAGCAGTCCAGGGGGCGGCAATTCACCCCTCCACTTT. J is TRBJ1-6 and V is TRBV6-1; 8 bases are a match to TRBD1. CDR3 length equals 14 residues. The V segment lost 5 bases and the J segment 7 bases; nucleotides outside the gene matches: 4. Looked up from germline, CDR1 is MNHNS and CDR2 is SASEGT.

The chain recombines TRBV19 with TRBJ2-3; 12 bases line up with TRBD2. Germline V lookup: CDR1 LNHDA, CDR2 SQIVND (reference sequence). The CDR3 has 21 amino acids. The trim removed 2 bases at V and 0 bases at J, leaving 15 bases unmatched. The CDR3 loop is CASSISGATSGRYTSTDTQYF. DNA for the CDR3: TGTGCCAGTAGTATATCAGGGGCGACTAGCGGGAGATATACTAGCACAGATACGCAGTATTTT.

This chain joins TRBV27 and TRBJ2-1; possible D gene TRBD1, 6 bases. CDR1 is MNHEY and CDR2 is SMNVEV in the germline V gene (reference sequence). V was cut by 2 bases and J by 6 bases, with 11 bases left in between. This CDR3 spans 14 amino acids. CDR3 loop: CASSLTAGANEQFF. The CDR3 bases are TGTGCCAGCAGTTTAACAGCAGGGGCCAATGAGCAGTTCTTC.

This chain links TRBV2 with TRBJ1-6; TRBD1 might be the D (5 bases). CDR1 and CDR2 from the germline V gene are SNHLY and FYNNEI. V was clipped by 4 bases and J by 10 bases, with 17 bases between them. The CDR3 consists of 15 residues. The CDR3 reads CASSASQGIGSPLHF. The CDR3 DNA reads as TGTGCCAGCAGTGCTTCTCAGGGTATAGGATCACCCCTCCACTTT.

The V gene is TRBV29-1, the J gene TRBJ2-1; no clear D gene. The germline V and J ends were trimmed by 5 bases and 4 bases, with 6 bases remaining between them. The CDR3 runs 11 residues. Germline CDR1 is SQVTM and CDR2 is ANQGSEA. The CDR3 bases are TGCAGCGTTATTGCGTACAATGAGCAGTTCTTC. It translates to CSVIAYNEQFF.

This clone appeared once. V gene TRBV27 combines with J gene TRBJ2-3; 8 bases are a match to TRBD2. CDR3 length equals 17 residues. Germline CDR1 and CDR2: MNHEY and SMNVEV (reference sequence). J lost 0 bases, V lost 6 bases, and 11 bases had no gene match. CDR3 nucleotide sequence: TGTGCCAGCAGCCCTCTATCCGGGAGGGCTAGCACAGATACGCAGTATTTT. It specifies CASSPLSGRASTDTQYF.

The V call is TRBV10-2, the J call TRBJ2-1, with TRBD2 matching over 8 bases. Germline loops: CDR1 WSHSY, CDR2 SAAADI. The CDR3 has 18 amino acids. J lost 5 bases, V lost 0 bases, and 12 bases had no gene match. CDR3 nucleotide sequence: TGCGCCAGCAGTGAGTCCCCTCGGGTTAGCGGGAAACACAATGAGCAGTTCTTC. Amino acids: CASSESPRVSGKHNEQFF.

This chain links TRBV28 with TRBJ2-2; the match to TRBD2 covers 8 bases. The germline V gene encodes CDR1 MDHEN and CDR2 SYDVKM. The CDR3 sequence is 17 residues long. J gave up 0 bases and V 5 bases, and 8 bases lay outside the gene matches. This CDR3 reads CASSPPIAGPNTGELFF. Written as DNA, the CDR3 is TGTGCCAGCAGTCCGCCGATAGCGGGACCGAACACCGGGGAGCTGTTTTTT.

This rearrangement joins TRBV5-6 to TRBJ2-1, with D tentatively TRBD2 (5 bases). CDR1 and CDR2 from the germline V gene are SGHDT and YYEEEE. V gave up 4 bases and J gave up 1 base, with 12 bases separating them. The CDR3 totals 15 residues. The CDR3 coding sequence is TGTGCCAGCAGCCCCCTAACTAGTTCCTACAATGAGCAGTTCTTC. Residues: CASSPLTSSYNEQFF.

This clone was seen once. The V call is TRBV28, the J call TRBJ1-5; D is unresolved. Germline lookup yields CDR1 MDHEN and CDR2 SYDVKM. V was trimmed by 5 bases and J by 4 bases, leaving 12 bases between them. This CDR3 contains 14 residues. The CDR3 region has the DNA TGTGCCAGCAGTCCATCCCCGGTTAATCAGCCCCAGCATTTT. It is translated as CASSPSPVNQPQHF. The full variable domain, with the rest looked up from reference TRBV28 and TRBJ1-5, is DVKVTQSSRYLVKRTGEKVFLECVQDMDHENMFWYRQDPGLGLRLIYFSYDVKMKEKGDIPEGYSVSREKKERFSLILESASTNQTSMYLCASSPSPVNQPQHFGDGTRLSIL.

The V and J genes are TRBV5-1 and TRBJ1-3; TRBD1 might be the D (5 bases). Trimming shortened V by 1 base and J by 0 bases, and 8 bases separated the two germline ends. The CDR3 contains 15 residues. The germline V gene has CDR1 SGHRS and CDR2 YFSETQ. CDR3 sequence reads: CASSLSGGSGNTIYF. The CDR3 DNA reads TGCGCCAGCAGCTTGAGCGGGGGCTCTGGAAACACCATATATTTT.

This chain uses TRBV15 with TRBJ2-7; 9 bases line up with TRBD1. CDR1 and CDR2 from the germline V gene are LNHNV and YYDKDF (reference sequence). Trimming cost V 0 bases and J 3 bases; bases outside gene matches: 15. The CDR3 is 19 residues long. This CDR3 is CATSRDPPNRGLRVYEQYF. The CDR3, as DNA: TGTGCCACCAGCAGAGATCCCCCCAACAGGGGGCTACGGGTCTACGAGCAGTACTTC.

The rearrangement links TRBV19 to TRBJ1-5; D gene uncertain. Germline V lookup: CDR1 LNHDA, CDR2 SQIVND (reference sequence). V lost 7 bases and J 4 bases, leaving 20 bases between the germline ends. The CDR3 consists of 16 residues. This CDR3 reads CASIQTRGGKNQPQHF. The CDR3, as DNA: TGTGCCAGTATACAAACGCGAGGAGGGAAGAATCAGCCCCAGCATTTT.

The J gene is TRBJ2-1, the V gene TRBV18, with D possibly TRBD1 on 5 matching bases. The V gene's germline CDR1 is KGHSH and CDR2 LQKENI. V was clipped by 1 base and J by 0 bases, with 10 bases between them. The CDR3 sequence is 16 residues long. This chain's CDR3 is CASSPQSGFSYNEQFF. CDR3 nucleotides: TGTGCCAGCTCACCACAATCAGGGTTCTCCTACAATGAGCAGTTCTTC.

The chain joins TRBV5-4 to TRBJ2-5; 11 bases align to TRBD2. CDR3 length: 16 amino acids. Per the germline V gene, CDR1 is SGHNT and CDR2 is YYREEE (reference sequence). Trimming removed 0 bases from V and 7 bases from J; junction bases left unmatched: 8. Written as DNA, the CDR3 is TGTGCCAGCAGCTTGGTTCTAGCGGGAGGCCGCGGGACCCAGTACTTC. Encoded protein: CASSLVLAGGRGTQYF.